This TCR beta chain derives from a study of T cells in Graves' hyperthyroidism and ophthalmopathy. Study observations and caveats: Most clonotypes expanded in the thyroid (above 0.001) were also present in blood. Model-based prediction identified ophthalmopathy a median roughly 5.9 months prior to its onset.

This clonotype was counted many times. Its specificity is not known. Clinical symptoms, serum thyroxine and TRAb, thyroid ultrasound and orbital computed tomography together formed the diagnostic basis. Amplification of TCR beta CDR3 regions used RNA as the template. RT-PCR in the first round (using the HTBI primer set) targeted the TCR CDR3. TCRdb reprocessed the multiplex PCR reads with MiXCR, giving one entry per CDR3 protein. The table has fewer than 850,000 distinct CDR3 sequences, 17% seen once. This TCR was sampled from a man aged 50-59 years with Graves' hyperthyroidism. The material sequenced was blood.

CDR3 nucleotides: TGTGCCAGCAGGACTACTAGCGGAAAAGCCTACGAGCAGTACTTC. Protein product: CASRTTSGKAYEQYF. The V gene is TRBV27, the J gene TRBJ2-7; 8 bases match TRBD2. Germline trimming cut 6 bases from V and 2 bases from J; bases unmatched to any gene: 9. The germline gives CDR1 MNHEY, CDR2 SMNVEV (reference sequence). The CDR3 is 15 amino acids.